In its sample, the clone carrying this TCR beta chain was seen once. With 2 bases removed from V and 10 bases from J, the gap between germline ends came to 12 bases. CDR3 size: 13 residues. The data were taken from a study of blood T cell repertoires in COVID-19. Participants were aged roughly 18 to 89 years from some 24 US areas. Original handling: Scientists estimated how many nucleated cells there were by amplifying reference gene primers. Method: immunoSEQ multiplex PCR; TCRdb's copy keeps in-frame clones and lacks some. That table is the source of V, J and clone size, and D and trimming were worked out from the DNA. This table has 200,000 to 250,000 clones, roughly 91% appearing once.

The sample was PBMCs or T cells enriched from blood (not recorded which). This rearrangement joins TRBV12-3 or TRBV12-4 to TRBJ2-1, with D perhaps TRBD2 (6 bases). This TCR was recovered from a young woman who had recovered from COVID-19. This chain's CDR3 is CASSLNGAGEQFF. The CDR3 DNA reads as TGTGCCAGCAGTTTAAACGGCGCGGGGGAGCAGTTCTTC.